This TCR beta chain was captured by sequencing in a study of human T cells and chemical hapten exposure. Time point here: patch test 3, about 24 weeks after DPC sensitization. This sample's treatment: therapeutic diphenylcyclopropenone sensitization with weekly scalp DPC. Germline V CDR1 and CDR2: SGHTA, FQGNSA. The CDR3 has 14 amino acids. V lost 0 bases and J 6 bases, leaving 8 bases between the germline ends. TCRdb fed the RACE reads into MiXCR, producing one record per CDR3 protein. The sample has around 200,000 distinct CDR3 sequences, approximately 24% seen once. This chain connects TRBV7-2 to TRBJ2-2; tentative D call: TRBD1 (6 bases). The receptor comes from a woman in her thirties or forties with alopecia areata. Some clones in this sample may be carry-over from other donors' samples. The sample here was whole blood, taken in connection with sensitization to the hapten diphenylcyclopropenone (DPC). CDR3 in amino acids: CASSLAQGPGELFF. As DNA, the CDR3 is TGTGCCAGCAGCTTAGCACAGGGTCCCGGGGAGCTGTTTTTT.